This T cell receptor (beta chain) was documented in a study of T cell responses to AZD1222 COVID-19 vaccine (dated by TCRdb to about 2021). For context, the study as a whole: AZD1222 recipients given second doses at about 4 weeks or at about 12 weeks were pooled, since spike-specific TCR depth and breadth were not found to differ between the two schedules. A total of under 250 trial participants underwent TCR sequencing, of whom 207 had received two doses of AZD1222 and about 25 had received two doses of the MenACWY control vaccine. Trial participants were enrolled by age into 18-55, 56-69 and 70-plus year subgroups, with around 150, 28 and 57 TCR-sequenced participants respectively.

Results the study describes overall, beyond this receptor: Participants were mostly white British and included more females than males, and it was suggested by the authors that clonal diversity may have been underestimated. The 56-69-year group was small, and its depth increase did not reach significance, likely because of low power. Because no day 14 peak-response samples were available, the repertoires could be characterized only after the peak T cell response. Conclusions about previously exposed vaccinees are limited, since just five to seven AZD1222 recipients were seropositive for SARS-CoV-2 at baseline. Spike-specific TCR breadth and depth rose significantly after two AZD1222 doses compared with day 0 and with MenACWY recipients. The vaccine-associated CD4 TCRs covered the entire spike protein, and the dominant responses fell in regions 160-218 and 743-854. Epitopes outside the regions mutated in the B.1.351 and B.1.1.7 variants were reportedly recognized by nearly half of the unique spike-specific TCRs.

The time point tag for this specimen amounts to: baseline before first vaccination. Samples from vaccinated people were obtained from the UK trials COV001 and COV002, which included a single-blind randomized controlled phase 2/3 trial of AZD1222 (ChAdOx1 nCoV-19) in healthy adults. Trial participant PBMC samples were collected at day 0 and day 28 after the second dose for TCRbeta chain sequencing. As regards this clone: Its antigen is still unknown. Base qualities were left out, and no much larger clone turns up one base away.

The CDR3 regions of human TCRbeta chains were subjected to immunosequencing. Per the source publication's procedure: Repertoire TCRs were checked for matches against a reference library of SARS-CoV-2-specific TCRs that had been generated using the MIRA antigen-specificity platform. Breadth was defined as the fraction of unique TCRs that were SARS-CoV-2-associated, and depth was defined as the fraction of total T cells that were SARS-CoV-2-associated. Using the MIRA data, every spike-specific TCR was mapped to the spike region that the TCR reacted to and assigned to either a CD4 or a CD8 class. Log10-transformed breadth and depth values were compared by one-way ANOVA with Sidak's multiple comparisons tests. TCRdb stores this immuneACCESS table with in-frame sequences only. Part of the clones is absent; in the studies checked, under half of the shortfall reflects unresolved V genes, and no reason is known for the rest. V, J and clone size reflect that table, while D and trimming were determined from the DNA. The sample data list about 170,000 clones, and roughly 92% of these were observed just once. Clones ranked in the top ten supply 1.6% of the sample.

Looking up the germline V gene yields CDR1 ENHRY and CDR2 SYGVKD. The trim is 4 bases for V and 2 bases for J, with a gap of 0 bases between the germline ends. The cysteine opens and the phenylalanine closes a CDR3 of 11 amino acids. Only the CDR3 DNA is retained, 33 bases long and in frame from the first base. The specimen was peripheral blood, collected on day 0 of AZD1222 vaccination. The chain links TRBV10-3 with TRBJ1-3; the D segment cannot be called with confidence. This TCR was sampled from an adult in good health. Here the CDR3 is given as CAISAGNTIYF. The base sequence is TGTGCCATCAGTGCTGGAAACACCATATATTTT.